This TCR beta chain comes out of a study of cytomegalovirus exposure and HLA in healthy donors (dated by TCRdb to 2016 to 2017). For the study in its entirety: An earlier analysis of 587 of the donors reported roughly 300 Gb of sequence data and some 120 million unique TCR beta sequences from approximately 180 million T cells. Rather than drawing on any new phenotypic data, the later analysis identified candidate immune exposures from TCR beta sequences and the way those sequences occurred across donors. Among 350 to 400 genotyped donors of the cohort, an average of approximately 240,000 unique TCR beta nucleotide sequences were sequenced per donor, roughly 20% of them non-productive. A later analysis re-examined previously published TCR beta repertoires from just over 650 donors and added high-resolution HLA genotyping to investigate patterns of TCR occurrence. An early release covering about 600 HLA-typed donors comprised about 290 gigabases of sequencing data and around 86 million unique TCR sequences. Donor age, sex, ethnicity and CMV serostatus were compiled together with the repertoire data. Class I and class II HLA loci were covered by the typing at four-digit resolution. To predict cytomegalovirus infection status, the study combined high-throughput TCR immunosequencing, statistical association of individual TCRs with disease status, and machine learning. Typing coverage varied by locus: about 620-630 donors for A, B, C, DRB1 and DQB1; 522 for DQA1; 600 to 610 for DPA1; around 490 for DPB1. An earlier analysis of several hundred of the donors applied high-throughput TCR beta sequencing to assess whether each TCR beta V gene segment acted as functional or pseudogenic. The study aimed to test whether cataloging public T cell receptors could reveal signatures of past pathogen exposure. Using immunosequencing, the study profiled T cell repertoires from around 670 subjects and related those repertoires to cytomegalovirus serostatus. Every repertoire in the discovery cohort had been generated on one and the same sequencing platform. Roughly 5 DR-DQ haplotypes were handled as single units for association and clustering, since linkage in the cohort was strong. The genetic ancestry cluster associated with self-reported Caucasian donors included about four fifths of the 300 to 450 genotyped donors. Genome-wide SNP genotypes for about three fifths of the roughly 670 donors were used in a later genetic analysis, which treated that subset as a discovery cohort. Along with the roughly 700-subject first cohort, a separate validation cohort of over a hundred different subjects was used.

Of note for this clone: Its antigen is not yet known. Base qualities are missing; no much larger clone stands one base away.

The cohort comprised more than 550 healthy bone marrow donors. All cohort members were sampled while nominally healthy, although unrecorded immune exposures were likely present. The donor was CMV seropositive and belonged to the group of 250 to 300 seropositive cohort members. A peripheral blood sample was provided by each donor, and peripheral blood mononuclear cells were used for TCR beta sequencing. Genomic DNA was extracted from the blood cell samples with the Qiagen DNeasy Blood Extraction Kit. Reading from cysteine to phenylalanine, the CDR3 counts 15 amino acids. Of all the DNA, just the CDR3 is kept, 45 bases in frame from base 1. Taken from the germline V gene, the CDR1 and CDR2 loops are WSHSY and SAAADI. V loses 3 bases, J loses 0 bases, and the germline ends lie 9 bases apart. Library construction relied on the immunoSEQ multiplex PCR assay. For the multiplex PCR, a mixture combining 60 forward primers for TCR Vbeta segments and 13 reverse primers for TCR Jbeta segments was used. The CDR3 region of rearranged TCR beta genes was amplified from genomic DNA with a multiplex PCR assay. The amplified TCR beta libraries were sequenced on the Illumina HiSeq System as 87-base-pair reads. The authors processed their data as follows. In a later analysis, some 80 million unique TCR beta chains were counted across the roughly 700 repertoires, and about 9.9 million of these chains were shared by at least two donors. A nearest-neighbor algorithm error-corrected the raw reads and collapsed the reads into unique sequences, merging closely related sequences to remove PCR and sequencing errors. CDR3 sequences were aligned to IMGT reference sequences to assign V, D and J gene segments. For a sequence to be retained, a match of at least six nucleotides was required to both a V gene segment and a J gene segment. Rearrangements were called productive when the CDR3 lacked stop codons and stayed in frame with V and J; all others were non-productive. Following IMGT convention, CDR3 was defined as the stretch from the second conserved V-encoded cysteine up to the conserved J-encoded phenylalanine. In an earlier analysis of roughly 610 of the donors, sequences lacking an unambiguous match to a single V gene segment were excluded. An earlier analysis of some 500 of the donors classified V segments as functional when productive rearrangements were above 56.7% and as segregating when the standard deviation between donors was above 5%. A statistical classification framework was developed to diagnose cytomegalovirus status using the catalog of TCR beta chain sequences. In a later analysis, TCR nucleotide sequences were compared against IMGT/GENE-DB human TR gene sequences so that V and J genes could be assigned. In a later analysis, CDR3 sequences and most-parsimonious VDJ recombination scenarios were assigned using the TCRdist pipeline. In a later analysis, every TCR beta chain was defined by the combination of its CDR3 amino acid sequence and its V-gene family, and reads without a unique V-gene family were dropped. As a way to deal with suspected cross-contamination and a sequencing artifact, a later analysis dropped approximately 570 nucleotide sequences that were highly shared and had low generation probability. In a later analysis, a clonal expansion index for each public chain was calculated from normalized within-repertoire ranks of inferred template counts. In a later analysis, generation probabilities were computed using a VDJ recombination model fitted to out-of-frame rearrangements, and the results were checked against IGoR. In a later analysis, hypergeometric tests were used to score TCR-TCR, TCR-HLA and TCR-CMV co-occurrence, with a repertoire-size bias correction applied to TCR pairs. To estimate false discovery rates, a later analysis permuted the HLA or CMV assignments 20 times. In a later analysis, co-occurring TCRs were grouped using DBSCAN, and TCRdist sequence similarity was added for clustering within HLA-allele-positive subsets. Co-occurrence clustering excluded repertoires with fewer than 30,000 or more than 120,000 public chains, plus five with anomalous nucleotide sharing. Entries here come from immuneACCESS through TCRdb and include only in-frame sequences with V and J called. Some clones fail to appear in such tables; in the studies checked, an unresolved V gene covers under half of the shortfall, and the cause of the remainder is unknown. That table gives V, J and clone size, and the DNA gave D and trimming. The sample profile shows 100,000 to 150,000 clones; 70% to 80% of them were found once. The ten biggest clones cover roughly 3% of the sample.

What the research found in general, with its limitations: A cluster of highly shared sequence variants was judged likely to be a technical artifact of the sequencing pipeline. According to a later analysis, parvovirus B19, influenza, CMV and Epstein-Barr virus appeared linked to several top co-occurrence clusters. The study listed approximately 160 TCR beta chains as associated with cytomegalovirus. In both the original and validation cohorts, the classifier was reported to diagnose cytomegalovirus status with high specificity and sensitivity. The earlier analysis of about 600 of the donors excluded about 16 rarely observed V segments, including chromosome 9 orphons, because counts were too low. Linkage disequilibrium might explain the correlated functional status among segregating V segments, but an unknown experimental factor could not be excluded. In an earlier analysis of roughly 560 of the donors, most TCR beta V segments were observed in productive rearrangements about 90% or about 30% of the time, broadly matching IMGT annotations. In a later analysis, TCR association rates were found to vary across HLA loci, with the most associated TCRs seen for DRB1 alleles and the fewest for HLA-C alleles. In a later analysis, more than 15,000 TCR beta sequences were associated with specific HLA alleles at a false discovery rate of 0.05. The presence/absence analyses assumed that sequencing depth was roughly uniform across donors, and that assumption may not be true. In a later analysis, HLA-associated TCR beta chains showed more clonal expansion and lower generation probabilities than non-associated chains that were equally common. The authors suggested that the approach could potentially be generalized to other disease states and immunological phenotypes. Because the 87-base-pair reads could not distinguish some IMGT-functional V segments, including TRBV6-2 and TRBV6-3, those segments were excluded. When HLA alleles, especially DR and DQ, strongly co-occurred, TCR associations were difficult to assign to individual alleles. Most CMV-associated TCR beta chains appeared to be HLA-restricted in a later analysis, and the HLA associations seemed to be driven largely by CMV exposure. An association between a missense DCLRE1C variant and V-gene and J-gene trimming of TCR beta chains was found in a later genetic analysis and replicated in an independent cohort. In vitro tests confirmed that a few of the cytomegalovirus-associated TCR beta chains recognize cytomegalovirus antigens. In a later genetic analysis, fewer N-insertions in productive TCRs were reported among donors in an Asian-associated ancestry cluster than the approximately 710-donor mean. The cohort was sequenced for TCR beta chains only, and without alpha or paired-chain data the features that could be detected were limited. A further reported finding was that TCR beta sequences accurately predicted the HLA-A and HLA-B alleles for most subjects in the first cohort. Because some donors lacked HLA typing at each locus, the association tests relied only on the typed subset. Immune exposure information for the cohort was limited to CMV serostatus. While some public TCRs were present in many individuals, most TCR sequences turned up only very rarely across donors.

The chain joins TRBV10-2 to TRBJ2-1, with a tentative D gene TRBD1 over 5 matching bases. This receptor was identified in a woman in her sixties or seventies in good health and CMV-seropositive. Sequenced sample: PBMCs. The nucleotide sequence reads TGCGCCAGCAGTGATCAGGGCGCCTCCTACAATGAGCAGTTCTTC. It translates to CASSDQGASYNEQFF.